This T cell receptor (beta chain) was sequenced during a study of cytomegalovirus exposure and HLA in healthy donors. Both 60 Vbeta primers and 13 Jbeta primers went into the PCR. Profiled with immunoSEQ multiplex PCR; TCRdb holds only in-frame clones, not every one. The table lists roughly 130,000 clones, roughly 74% of them singletons, with almost 6% in the top ten. There are 14 residues in the CDR3. Trimming removed 3 bases from V and 7 bases from J, with 12 bases in between. CDR1 and CDR2 from the germline V gene are MNHEY and SMNVEV (reference sequence). About this clone itself: Its antigen is still unknown.

Though probably carrying unrecorded immune exposures, donors were nominally healthy at sampling. Study outcomes and limitations: Donors belonging to an Asian-associated ancestry cluster reportedly showed fewer N-insertions in productive TCRs than the roughly 680-donor mean, according to what a later analysis found.

Sequencing was carried out using PBMCs. The chain recombines TRBV27 with TRBJ2-2; possible D gene TRBD1, 5 bases. The TCR sequence derives from a woman aged 45 to 65 in good health and CMV-seropositive. This CDR3 is CASSFIGADGELFF. In DNA, the CDR3 is TGTGCCAGCAGTTTTATTGGGGCGGACGGGGAGCTGTTTTTT.